This is a list of T cell receptor beta chains from one sample in a study of T cell responses to AZD1222 COVID-19 vaccine. The method was immunoSEQ multiplex PCR; TCRdb's version includes in-frame clones alone and lacks a portion of them. The sample has just under 55,000 clones, about 89% seen once. The sample consisted of peripheral blood, taken on day 0 of AZD1222 vaccination. All receptors derive from an adult in good health. The conserved cysteine and the conserved F or W are not part of the CDR3 here. A D gene is named only where the DNA matches it firmly.

d_gene	v_gene	CDR3aa
NA	TRBV28	ASSRSESNEQF
NA	TRBV7-9	ASSFFQVGGNSPLH
NA	TRBV5-1	ASSSLEVWSNTGELF
NA	TRBV5-1	ASSLVEMVTGEQF
TRBD2	TRBV18	ASSPRLAGGSYEQY
TRBD1	TRBV18	ASSPYGTGGARPQH
NA	TRBV19	ASRSWGEDTGELF
TRBD2	TRBV27	ASSPGLAGGTDTQY
TRBD1	TRBV10-3	AISELTGAHNEQF
TRBD1	TRBV30	AWDRDDSPLH
TRBD1	TRBV28	ASSLWGQGNEKLF
NA	TRBV5-5	ASSLSAGVMNTEAF
TRBD1	TRBV24-1	ATSIGTALSYNEQF
TRBD1	TRBV19	ASNPGQGASYGYT
NA	TRBV27	ASSLLPPPSSYNEQF
NA	TRBV4-2	ASSPYWGTDTQY
TRBD1	TRBV7-8	ASSLLGGQGAIYGYT
NA	TRBV10-2	ARPRDEGIFVNEQF
NA	TRBV3-1/TRBV3-2	ASSLIGESATQY
NA	TRBV3-1/TRBV3-2	ASSQERGLY
NA	TRBV30	ARLTDNEQF
NA	TRBV12-3/TRBV12-4	ASRRQINTEAF
NA	TRBV10-3	AIRGQQNTEAF
TRBD1	TRBV6-5	ASMDRGAPGELF
NA	TRBV10-3	AISDKRAKDTQY
NA	TRBV5-1	ASSLTGDWAYNSPLH
TRBD2	TRBV3-1/TRBV3-2	ASSQGTSGTRETQY
NA	TRBV10-3	ASAGPKRGGYT
NA	TRBV30	AWRDLRGGYT
NA	TRBV2	ASSEGIGELF
NA	TRBV3-1/TRBV3-2	ASSPAGGTEAF
TRBD1	TRBV25-1	ASSVNTGAWFEQY
NA	TRBV7-9	ASSLALDYEQY
NA	TRBV6-6	ASRGRYQPQH
NA	TRBV5-1	ASSPFPALGETQY
NA	TRBV6-5	ASSYSSGSNYGYT
TRBD2	TRBV4-2	ASSQAGGREETQY
NA	TRBV5-8	ASSLAGSGANVLT
TRBD2	TRBV19	ASSIGRGAIEQY
NA	TRBV10-1	ASSGGATNEKLF
TRBD2	TRBV10-3	AISDPGLEAGPPSTDTQY
NA	TRBV28	ASKGINSGNTIY
NA	TRBV6-2/TRBV6-3	ASSYSVPRGEKLF
TRBD2	TRBV6-5	ASRMTGTSGYEQF
TRBD2	TRBV5-1	ASLPHGGRAPGELF
NA	TRBV4-1	ASSQASIADPYEQY
NA	TRBV6-6	ASSNTASDTQY
TRBD1	TRBV7-7	ASSPGTGGQETQY
NA	TRBV7-9	ASSSRDGLYEQY
NA	TRBV19	ASKGAQGSEAF
TRBD1	TRBV7-9	ASSLRDRVEQY
TRBD1	TRBV5-5	ASSPGTVQQY
NA	TRBV2	ASSLKGTGANVLT